This is a list of T cell receptor beta chains from one sample in a study of cytomegalovirus exposure and HLA in healthy donors. Profiling relied on immunoSEQ multiplex PCR, and the TCRdb table lists in-frame clones only, not all of them. This sample has roughly 54,000 clones, with about 70% found just once. The sequenced sample consisted of PBMCs. These receptors originate from a woman aged 60-70 years in good health and CMV-seropositive. The CDR3 runs from the conserved cysteine through the conserved F or W. A D gene is named only where the DNA matches it firmly. Size values are once, few and many counts, or a class for expanded clones, and some rows have none.

cdr3_nt,cdr3_aa,d_call,v_call,j_call,clone_size
TGTGCCACCGCGGACAGGGTGAACACTGAAGCTTTCTTT,CATADRVNTEAFF,TRBD1,TRBV6-5,TRBJ1-1,.
TGCGCCAGCAGTCTACAGGGGGCATTCAGTGGCTACACCTTC,CASSLQGAFSGYTF,TRBD1,TRBV4-3,TRBJ1-2,few
TGTGCCAGCAGCTTCGCCCCGGTGACAGGCGCCTTTAATCAGCCCCAGCATTTT,CASSFAPVTGAFNQPQHF,.,TRBV12-1,TRBJ1-5,few
TGCGCCAGCAGCTTTGTAGCGGGGGTCAGAGATACGCAGTATTTT,CASSFVAGVRDTQYF,TRBD2,TRBV5-1,TRBJ2-3,few
TGTGCCAGCAGCCCGGGGGACAGGGTCCAAGAGACCCAGTACTTC,CASSPGDRVQETQYF,TRBD1,TRBV7-3,TRBJ2-5,.
TGTGCCAGTAGGGCAACAGGGGGTGCAACTAATGAAAAACTGTTTTTT,CASRATGGATNEKLFF,TRBD1,TRBV19,TRBJ1-4,.
TGTGCCAGCAGTGAAGCCGGGACAGGGGGTCATGAGCAGTTCTTC,CASSEAGTGGHEQFF,TRBD1,TRBV2,TRBJ2-1,.
TGTGCCAGCAGCCCACCCGGACAGGCGATCTACGAGCAGTACTTC,CASSPPGQAIYEQYF,TRBD1,TRBV7-9,TRBJ2-7,.
TGTGCCAGCAGCTCGGGGAGTAGCTCTGGAAACACCATATATTTT,CASSSGSSSGNTIYF,.,TRBV6-5,TRBJ1-3,.
TGTGCCAGCAGTCTTCCAGCGGGGGGGCCGGACACCGGGGAGCTGTTTTTT,CASSLPAGGPDTGELFF,TRBD2,TRBV2,TRBJ2-2,once
TGCGCCAGCAGTCAAGGGGCGGCCTACGAGCAGTACTTC,CASSQGAAYEQYF,.,TRBV23-1,TRBJ2-7,.
TGCAGCGTTTGGGGAGGGATTGAGCAGTACTTC,CSVWGGIEQYF,TRBD2,TRBV29-1,TRBJ2-7,.
TGCGCCAGCGCTCCTATGTCCCAGGGGTCCTACGAGCAGTACTTC,CASAPMSQGSYEQYF,.,TRBV4-1,TRBJ2-7,once
TGTGCCAGCAGTATCATGGGGCGGACTGAAGCTTTCTTT,CASSIMGRTEAFF,.,TRBV7-8,TRBJ1-1,.
TGTGCCAGCAGCCAAGTCTGGGGGGAGGGATACACTGAAGCTTTCTTT,CASSQVWGEGYTEAFF,.,TRBV4-2,TRBJ1-1,few
TGTGCCAGCAGTGAGGGATTAGGGACATCCCAAGAGACCCAGTACTTC,CASSEGLGTSQETQYF,.,TRBV2,TRBJ2-5,.
TGTGCCAGCAGCCCACAGGGTGGTGAGCAGTTCTTC,CASSPQGGEQFF,.,TRBV7-9,TRBJ2-1,.
TGTGCCAGCAGCCAAGTACGACAGGGGGCAAACTTCTATGGCTACACCTTC,CASSQVRQGANFYGYTF,TRBD1,TRBV5-6,TRBJ1-2,.
TGTGCCAGCAGTGGGGGATTTTCGGCAGGGGAACAGCCCCAGCATTTT,CASSGGFSAGEQPQHF,.,TRBV6-1,TRBJ1-5,.
TGTGCCAGCAGCTTGACAGGGGGCTATGGCTACACCTTC,CASSLTGGYGYTF,TRBD1,TRBV7-9,TRBJ1-2,few
TGTGCCAGCAGCTTAGCGTCGGGTATCCCCGGGGAGCTGTTTTTT,CASSLASGIPGELFF,.,TRBV7-2,TRBJ2-2,.
TGCGCCAGCAGCCAAGTTACCTTCCAGACGGAGAGTGAGCAGTTCTTC,CASSQVTFQTESEQFF,.,TRBV4-3,TRBJ2-1,.
TGCGCCAGCAGCCTCAGGGGATTCGGGGAGACCCAGTACTTC,CASSLRGFGETQYF,.,TRBV5-1,TRBJ2-5,.
TGTGCCAGCAGCCAAGGTTCAGGGGTTAACTATGGCTACACCTTC,CASSQGSGVNYGYTF,.,TRBV6-6,TRBJ1-2,few
TGTGCCAGCAGCCCTCTTCGCTCGGTCTTTCGATGGGAGCTGTTTTTT,CASSPLRSVFRWELFF,.,TRBV5-6,TRBJ2-2,.